Following are 18 T cell receptor beta chains from one sample sequenced in a study of blood T cell repertoires in COVID-19. Assay: immunoSEQ multiplex PCR; the TCRdb copy retains only in-frame clones and omits some. The sample holds 240,000 or so clones; 86% are singletons and the top ten take 2% to 2.5%. Sequencing was carried out using PBMCs or T cells enriched from blood (not recorded which). Every receptor here comes from a woman between 45 and 65 years old who had recovered from COVID-19.

The chain employs TRBV5-8 and TRBJ1-4; D possibly corresponds to TRBD1 (5 bases). V lost 3 bases and J 3 bases, leaving 15 bases between the germline ends. This CDR3 spans 16 amino acids. CDR1 and CDR2 (germline): SGHTS, YDEGEE. The CDR3: CASSYQGMGPNEKLFF. In DNA, the CDR3 is TGTGCCAGCAGCTATCAAGGGATGGGGCCTAATGAAAAACTGTTTTTT.

The chain carries TRBV15 and TRBJ1-4; 8 bases line up with TRBD1. CDR1 is LNHNV, CDR2 YYDKDF, per germline (reference sequence). The CDR3 is 17 residues long. The J segment lost 4 bases and the V segment lost 2 bases, leaving 9 bases of the junction unmatched. CDR3 amino acids: CATSRYSRTGSNEKLFF. The CDR3 bases are TGTGCCACCAGCAGATATTCGAGGACAGGGAGTAATGAAAAACTGTTTTTT.

This chain links TRBV18 with TRBJ2-2; 11 positions match TRBD2. Trimming took 4 bases from V and 4 from J; bases not matched to a gene: 5. The V gene's germline CDR1 is KGHSH and CDR2 LQKENI. This CDR3 is 16 amino acids long. For the CDR3, the DNA is TGTGCCAGCTCACGAATAGCGGGAGGGCCCACCGGGGAGCTGTTTTTT. The encoded protein is CASSRIAGGPTGELFF. Full variable domain (rest looked up from reference TRBV18 and TRBJ2-2): NAGVMQNPRHLVRRRGQEARLRCSPMKGHSHVYWYRQLPEEGLKFMVYLQKENIIDESGMPKERFSAEFPKEGPSILRIQQVVRGDSAAYFCASSRIAGGPTGELFFGEGSRLTVL.

V and J are TRBV6-5 and TRBJ2-1; unclear D gene. CDR3 length: 14 residues. The V end lost 5 bases, the J end lost 8 bases, and 16 bases lay between the germline ends. CDR1 is MNHEY and CDR2 is SVGAGI in the germline V gene. In DNA form, the CDR3 reads TGTGCCAGCAGTCTCGCAAGCCCGCTCGATGAGCAGTTCTTC. Its protein is CASSLASPLDEQFF.

The rearrangement joins TRBV4-2 to TRBJ1-5; 11 bases are shared with TRBD1. The V and J ends lost 4 bases and 6 bases, in that order; junction bases with no gene match: 8. Per germline, CDR1 LGHNA and CDR2 YNFKEQ. The CDR3 runs to 16 residues. The CDR3 nucleotides read TGTGCCAGCAGCCCTAGGGACAGGGGGGAGGGTCAGCCCCAGCATTTT. This translates into CASSPRDRGEGQPQHF.

This chain joins TRBV11-2 and TRBJ2-1, with 12 bases identical to TRBD1. The V and J ends lost 5 bases and 9 bases, in that order; junction bases with no gene match: 11. Germline V gene sequence: CDR1 SGHAT, CDR2 FQNNGV. This CDR3 is built from 16 residues. This CDR3 reads CASSGTGGSPGAEQFF. The DNA of the CDR3 is TGTGCCAGCAGCGGGACAGGGGGCTCGCCGGGGGCTGAGCAGTTCTTC.

V gene TRBV7-2 combines with J gene TRBJ2-7, with D possibly being TRBD1 (6 bases). V dropped 7 bases and J dropped 0 bases, with 16 bases sitting between them. Germline loops: CDR1 SGHTA, CDR2 FQGNSA. The CDR3 has 15 residues. The CDR3 DNA reads TGTGCCAGCACCCAGGACAGTGTTCGCTCCTACGAGCAGTACTTC. Translating it yields CASTQDSVRSYEQYF. Using reference TRBV7-2 and TRBJ2-7 for the parts outside the CDR3, the full variable domain is GAGVSQSPSNKVTEKGKDVELRCDPISGHTALYWYRQSLGQGLEFLIYFQGNSAPDKSGLPSDRFSAERTGGSVSTLTIQRTQQEDSAVYLCASTQDSVRSYEQYFGPGTRLTVT.

The chain uses TRBV7-2 and TRBJ1-3, with 8 bases lining up with TRBD1. CDR1 and CDR2 from the germline V gene are SGHTA and FQGNSA. The ends lost 6 bases at V and 0 bases at J; junction bases unmatched: 4. This CDR3 spans 15 amino acids. CDR3 in DNA: TGTGCCAGCAGTTTCGACAGGGGCTCTGGAAACACCATATATTTT. Amino acids: CASSFDRGSGNTIYF.

The rearrangement links TRBV9 to TRBJ1-3, with D tentatively TRBD1 (5 bases). This CDR3 has 15 residues. Deletions cut 0 bases from V and 0 bases from J, with 7 bases between. From germline, CDR1 is SGDLS and CDR2 YYNGEE. CDR3 sequence (DNA): TGTGCCAGCAGCGTAGCGGGGGACTCTGGAAACACCATATATTTT. Its translation is CASSVAGDSGNTIYF.

The chain links TRBV2 to TRBJ2-1, with 9 bases lining up with TRBD2. Germline trimming cut 8 bases from V and 10 bases from J; bases unmatched to any gene: 9. Germline V gene lookup returns CDR1 SNHLY and CDR2 FYNNEI. The CDR3 loop spans 13 amino acids. CDR3 region: CASGTSLVREQFF. The CDR3 DNA follows: TGTGCCAGCGGGACTAGCCTTGTGCGGGAGCAGTTCTTC.

The chain recombines TRBV30 with TRBJ1-2; D is unclear. V was shortened by 8 bases and J by 8 bases, with 21 bases between the two germline ends. The V gene's germline CDR1 is GTSNPN and CDR2 SVGIG (reference sequence). There are 13 residues in the CDR3. CDR3 DNA: TGTGCCCGTAAATGGACTCAAACGGGGGGCTACACCTTC. Translating it yields CARKWTQTGGYTF.

The V call is TRBV7-9, the J call TRBJ2-5; TRBD2 matches 7 bases. The CDR3 is 15 residues long. Germline V gene lookup returns CDR1 SEHNR and CDR2 FQNEAQ (reference sequence). V gave up 4 bases and J gave up 3 bases; unmatched junction bases: 8. CDR3 DNA: TGTGCCAGCAGCTGGGGACGACTAGCAGAAGAGACCCAGTACTTC. Residues: CASSWGRLAEETQYF.

V gene TRBV4-1 combines with J gene TRBJ1-1; TRBD1 agrees at 12 bases. Germline V gives CDR1 MGHRA, CDR2 YSYEKL. Trimming removed 0 bases from V and 3 bases from J; junction bases left unmatched: 8. This CDR3 comprises 18 residues. CDR3 loop: CASSQDGTGGFLDTEAFF. The DNA of the CDR3 is TGCGCCAGCAGCCAAGACGGGACAGGGGGCTTCCTGGACACTGAAGCTTTCTTT.

The chain carries TRBV6-5 and TRBJ1-1; D might be TRBD1 (6 bases). From germline, CDR1 is MNHEY and CDR2 SVGAGI. V was shortened by 8 bases and J by 10 bases, with 11 bases between the two germline ends. The CDR3 totals 10 residues. CDR3 loop: CASWGRGAFF. The DNA of the CDR3 is TGTGCCAGCTGGGGGCGCGGAGCTTTCTTT.

This chain uses TRBV27 with TRBJ1-5; the D is unclear. This CDR3 is 12 amino acids long. V was trimmed by 3 bases and J by 6 bases, leaving 6 bases between them. Germline CDR1 reads MNHEY; CDR2 reads SMNVEV (reference sequence). CDR3 loop: CASSFQIQPQHF. CDR3 nucleotide sequence: TGTGCCAGCAGTTTTCAAATTCAGCCCCAGCATTTT.

V and J are TRBV7-3 and TRBJ2-3, with D maybe TRBD1 (5 bases). The CDR3 sequence is 16 residues long. Looked up from germline, CDR1 is SGHTA and CDR2 is FQGTGA. V lost 5 bases and J lost 0, with 15 bases in between. The CDR3 protein is CASSEGRALSTDTQYF. CDR3 bases: TGTGCCAGCAGCGAAGGCAGGGCCCTTAGCACAGATACGCAGTATTTT.

The sample holds a few counts of this clone. The chain has TRBV19 and TRBJ2-2, with 8 bases fitting TRBD1. CDR3 size: 18 residues. The germline V gene encodes CDR1 LNHDA and CDR2 SQIVND (reference sequence). Trimming cost V 3 bases and J 4 bases; bases outside gene matches: 13. The CDR3 DNA is TGTGCCAGTAGTATTAAGCGGACAGGGCCGGTCCGCACCGGGGAGCTGTTTTTT. This translates into CASSIKRTGPVRTGELFF.

V is TRBV6-4 and J is TRBJ2-3; 11 bases line up with TRBD2. V lost 7 bases, J lost 5 bases, and 2 bases stayed unmatched. Germline CDR1 is MRHNA and CDR2 is SNTAGT. CDR3 length: 13 residues. The CDR3 protein is CASTSGRIDTQYF. The CDR3 DNA follows: TGTGCCAGCACTAGCGGGAGGATAGATACGCAGTATTTT.